The rows below give T cell receptor beta chains drawn from one sample of a study of T-cell memory formation after mild COVID-19. TCRdb ran MiXCR on the 5' RACE reads and lists one entry per CDR3 protein. The sample has 350,000 or so distinct CDR3 sequences; 20% are singletons. The sample consisted of PBMCs or a T cell subset sorted from them (not recorded which). The origin of the receptors is a man younger than 35 who had mild COVID-19 (a few samples of this study predate the infection). Cell type and time point are not known. The conserved cysteine and the conserved F or W are not part of the CDR3 here. A row's size may be missing; if present it is once, few, many or a size class.

v_gene	j_gene	abundance	CDR3aa
TRBV5-1	TRBJ1-2	-	ASSLRQGAYGYT
TRBV5-1	TRBJ2-3	few	ASSPLVQDTQY
TRBV9	TRBJ1-2	few	ASSEESRFVGYT
TRBV18	TRBJ2-7	many	ASSPTGGTTYEQY
TRBV7-3	TRBJ1-1	-	ASRWTTDTEAF
TRBV6-2/TRBV6-3	TRBJ2-5	-	ASSYPPDGLKETQY
TRBV7-6	TRBJ2-3	-	ASSGAGNTDTQY
TRBV30	TRBJ2-3	-	AWSVQARGTDTQY
TRBV15	TRBJ1-4	-	ATSRDRGDEKLF
TRBV28	TRBJ2-5	few	ASSLPREFEVETQY
TRBV23-1	TRBJ2-5	few	AKPEETQY
TRBV27	TRBJ2-5	-	ASSLAGGAFTQTQY
TRBV7-9	TRBJ1-2	-	ASSGTGQEIHGYT
TRBV5-1	TRBJ2-1	-	ASSLVGVYYNEQF
TRBV5-1	TRBJ2-3	few	ASSARGRIDTQY
TRBV28	TRBJ1-1	-	ASSLPPSEGDTEAF
TRBV10-3	TRBJ1-2	few	AIRQLQGQLSEGYT
TRBV28	TRBJ2-5	-	ASSFFSRGLAGTQETQY
TRBV4-2	TRBJ2-1	few	ASSQEGASGGLNEQF
TRBV27	TRBJ1-1	few	ASSLSPAQGSFDTEAF
TRBV18	TRBJ1-1	-	ASSPPAGKIGEAF
TRBV12-3/TRBV12-4	TRBJ1-1	-	ASTHVRRRPPAF
TRBV6-1	TRBJ2-2	few	ASNPNLARDTGELF
TRBV12-5	TRBJ2-3	few	ASGSAVTGAPRDTQY
TRBV5-6	TRBJ2-3	-	ASSWGGATDTQY
TRBV5-1	TRBJ1-1	few	ARRDRNTEAF
TRBV6-5	TRBJ2-7	few	ASSFVAGTVSYEQY
TRBV6-5	TRBJ1-6	few	ASSPLLVGDSPLH
TRBV3-1	TRBJ1-6	few	ASSQGTGDNSPLH
TRBV30	TRBJ1-2	few	AWSVGLYGYT
TRBV4-2	TRBJ1-1	few	ASSLRTENTEAF
TRBV15	TRBJ2-3	-	ATSSLLTGDTDTQY
TRBV20-1	TRBJ1-5	few	SARRQLRYQPQH